This passage covers 27 T cell receptor beta chains from one sample sequenced in a study of CXCR3-negative and CXCR3-positive naive CD8 T cells. General study results and limits: Compared with CXCR3-negative naive cells, CXCR3-positive naive cells showed more hydrophobic TRB CDR3s.

These TCRs' antigens remain unknown. Researchers prepared the TRB cDNA libraries using 5' RACE with UMI labels. Reprocessing the 5' RACE reads, TCRdb reports a single entry for every CDR3 protein and omits DNA. The sample table includes fewer than 90,000 distinct CDR3 sequences. Sample: naive CXCR3+ CD8+ T cells from blood. Regarding subset: CD45RO-CCR7+CD27+CD95- naive CD8+ T cells expressing CXCR3 (TNR3+). All receptors derive from a human donor in good health. Some clones in this sample may be carry-over from other donors' samples.

The V call is TRBV21-1, the J call TRBJ1-5. TRBV21-1 is classified as a pseudogene. The CDR3 covers 13 residues. CDR3 loop: CASSKVTNQPQHF.

J is TRBJ2-2 and V is TRBV12-3 or TRBV12-4; TCRdb calls TRBD2, which cannot be checked without DNA. CDR3 size: 16 residues. The CDR3 loop is CASSSGLAGYPGELFF.

The V call is TRBV7-9, the J call TRBJ2-1; the TCRdb call, TRBD2, lacks DNA for checking. The CDR3 totals 17 residues. Germline CDR1 and CDR2: SEHNR and FQNEAQ (reference sequence). Here the CDR3 reads CASSLAGGVGIYNEQFF.

The chain carries TRBV29-1 and TRBJ2-7; TCRdb's assignment of TRBD1 cannot be checked, as there is no DNA. The CDR3 spans 15 residues. Germline V gene data show CDR1 as SQVTM and CDR2 as ANQGSEA. The CDR3 sequence: CSVLPEGTGVYEQYF.

The chain links TRBV12-3 or TRBV12-4 to TRBJ2-7. This CDR3 is built from 13 residues. CDR3 in amino acids: CASSFGGPYEQYF.

V is TRBV7-3 and J is TRBJ2-7; TCRdb designates TRBD2, a call that cannot be tested without DNA. Germline lookup yields CDR1 SGHTA and CDR2 FQGTGA. This CDR3 has 14 residues. The CDR3 is CASSLGGGRHEQYF.

V and J are TRBV12-3 or TRBV12-4 and TRBJ2-1. The CDR3 is 17 amino acids. Here the CDR3 reads CASSPDPNLSSYNEQFF.

This chain joins TRBV12-3 or TRBV12-4 and TRBJ2-7; TCRdb's assignment of TRBD2 cannot be checked, as there is no DNA. This CDR3 is 13 amino acids long. The CDR3: CASSLGRWEEQYF.

The chain uses TRBV27 and TRBJ2-3; TCRdb outputs TRBD2, but without DNA this stays unchecked. The CDR3 covers 16 residues. CDR1 is MNHEY and CDR2 is SMNVEV in the germline V gene (reference sequence). The CDR3 protein is CASFLTSGRASDTQYF.

V and J are TRBV14 and TRBJ2-3. The germline V gene has CDR1 SGHDN and CDR2 FVKESK. The CDR3 is 13 amino acids. CDR3 loop: CASSQVTTDTQYF. Looking up the rest from reference TRBV14 and TRBJ2-3 gives the full variable domain: EAGVTQFPSHSVIEKGQTVTLRCDPISGHDNLYWYRRVMGKEIKFLLHFVKESKQDESGMPNNRFLAERTGGTYSTLKVQPAELEDSGVYFCASSQVTTDTQYFGPGTRLTVL.

The chain joins TRBV11-2 to TRBJ2-5; no DNA is available, so the TRBD2 call from TCRdb remains unchecked. The CDR3 runs 16 residues. Germline values: CDR1 SGHAT, CDR2 FQNNGV. CDR3 in amino acids: CASSLEFSLWRVSQYF. Full variable domain (missing parts from reference TRBV11-2 and TRBJ2-5): EAGVAQSPRYKIIEKRQSVAFWCNPISGHATLYWYQQILGQGPKLLIQFQNNGVVDDSQLPKDRFSAERLKGVDSTLKIQPAKLEDSAVYLCASSLEFSLWRVSQYFGPGTRLLVL.

The V and J genes are TRBV6-6 and TRBJ1-1; the D gene TCRdb calls, TRBD1, cannot be checked with no DNA. Germline assignment: CDR1 MNHNY and CDR2 SVGAGI (reference sequence). The CDR3 has 11 amino acids. The CDR3 protein is CASTQGDEAFF.

The chain recombines TRBV2 with TRBJ2-7; the TRBD2 assignment by TCRdb is unverifiable without DNA. CDR3 length equals 15 residues. Looked up from germline, CDR1 is SNHLY and CDR2 is FYNNEI. This chain's CDR3 is CASSETGTGRGEQYF.

The V gene is TRBV2, the J gene TRBJ1-2; the D call from TCRdb, TRBD1, cannot be confirmed without DNA. Germline V gene lookup returns CDR1 SNHLY and CDR2 FYNNEI. The CDR3 runs to 14 residues. CDR3 protein: CASSSGKFNYGYTF.

The rearrangement joins TRBV27 to TRBJ1-2. The CDR3 is made up of 14 amino acids. The germline CDR1 and CDR2 sequences are MNHEY and SMNVEV (reference sequence). The CDR3 loop is CASSPREDYYGYTF.

V is TRBV24-1 and J is TRBJ2-1. The CDR3 has 15 amino acids. From germline, CDR1 is KGHDR and CDR2 SFDVKD. The CDR3 reads CATSDPDSPYNEQFF.

The chain carries TRBV6-5 and TRBJ2-1; without DNA, the TCRdb call of TRBD1 cannot be checked. The CDR3 totals 13 residues. Germline V lookup: CDR1 MNHEY, CDR2 SVGAGI. The CDR3: CASSYGGGNEQFF.

The chain carries TRBV4-1 and TRBJ2-2; TCRdb outputs TRBD1, but without DNA this stays unchecked. In germline, CDR1 is MGHRA, CDR2 YSYEKL. This CDR3 region has 16 residues. CDR3 loop: CASSPIRDRGSGELFF.

V usage is TRBV7-9 and J usage is TRBJ2-7. The CDR3 covers 12 residues. Germline CDR1 and CDR2: SEHNR and FQNEAQ (reference sequence). The CDR3: CASSLPRIEQYF.

The V and J genes are TRBV28 and TRBJ2-7; there is no DNA to check the TCRdb D call of TRBD1. CDR3 length: 20 residues. Germline CDR1 MDHEN, CDR2 SYDVKM. CDR3 protein: CASSSIPPRAGALRAYEQYF. Using reference TRBV28 and TRBJ2-7 for the parts outside the CDR3, the full variable domain is DVKVTQSSRYLVKRTGEKVFLECVQDMDHENMFWYRQDPGLGLRLIYFSYDVKMKEKGDIPEGYSVSREKKERFSLILESASTNQTSMYLCASSSIPPRAGALRAYEQYFGPGTRLTVT.

The chain combines TRBV28 with TRBJ2-5; the D call from TCRdb, TRBD1, cannot be confirmed without DNA. The CDR3 runs to 15 residues. Germline V gene data show CDR1 as MDHEN and CDR2 as SYDVKM. The CDR3 protein is CASSSGDRGEETQYF.

The V gene is TRBV25-1, the J gene TRBJ2-1; no DNA is available, so the TRBD2 call from TCRdb remains unchecked. Germline loops: CDR1 MGHDK, CDR2 SYGVNS. The CDR3 is 15 amino acids. The CDR3 region is CASSEYYSGSDEQFF. The full variable domain, rest sourced from reference TRBV25-1 and TRBJ2-1, is EADIYQTPRYLVIGTGKKITLECSQTMGHDKMYWYQQDPGMELHLIHYSYGVNSTEKGDLSSESTVSRIRTEHFPLTLESARPSHTSQYLCASSEYYSGSDEQFFGPGTRLTVL.

This rearrangement joins TRBV29-1 to TRBJ2-1; the TCRdb call, TRBD1, lacks DNA for checking. CDR1 SQVTM and CDR2 ANQGSEA come from the germline V gene. The CDR3 consists of 13 residues. The CDR3 reads CSDRGYSYNEQFF.

The chain joins TRBV6-2 or TRBV6-3 to TRBJ1-1; TCRdb lists TRBD1, though no DNA is available to test this call. Germline-derived CDR1 and CDR2 are MNHEY and SVGEGT. The CDR3 is made up of 18 amino acids. The CDR3 loop reads CASSITGDQALLNTEAFF.

V and J are TRBV7-9 and TRBJ2-7; the TCRdb call, TRBD2, lacks DNA for checking. The CDR3 is 14 amino acids. Germline CDR1 and CDR2: SEHNR and FQNEAQ (reference sequence). CDR3 sequence reads: CASSPTGRVFEQYF.

This chain uses TRBV20-1 with TRBJ1-1. CDR3 length: 13 amino acids. The germline CDR1 and CDR2 sequences are DFQATT and SNEGSKA (reference sequence). The CDR3 loop is CSGNGERITEAFF.

Here the CDR3 reads CSMTGPSSYNEQFF. The chain has TRBV29-1 and TRBJ2-1; absent DNA, TCRdb's TRBD1 call cannot be checked. Per germline, CDR1 SQVTM and CDR2 ANQGSEA. The CDR3 contains 14 residues.